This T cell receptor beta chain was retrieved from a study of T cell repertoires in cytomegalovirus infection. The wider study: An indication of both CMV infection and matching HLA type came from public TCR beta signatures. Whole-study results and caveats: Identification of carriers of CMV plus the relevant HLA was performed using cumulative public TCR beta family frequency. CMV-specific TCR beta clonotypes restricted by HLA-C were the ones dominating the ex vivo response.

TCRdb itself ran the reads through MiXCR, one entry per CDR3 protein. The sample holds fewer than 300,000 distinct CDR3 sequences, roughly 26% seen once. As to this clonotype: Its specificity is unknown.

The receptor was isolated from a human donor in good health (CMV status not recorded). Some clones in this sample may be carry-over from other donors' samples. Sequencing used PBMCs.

The CDR3 sequence is CASRSPGSYEQYF. CDR3 nucleotide sequence: TGTGCCAGCAGATCCCCAGGTTCCTACGAGCAGTACTTC. This sequence joins TRBV28 and TRBJ2-7; D gene uncertain. Trimming took off 6 bases at V and 1 base at J, with 10 bases between the two ends. From germline, CDR1 is MDHEN and CDR2 SYDVKM. The CDR3 extends over 13 amino acids.